These 24 T cell receptor beta chains originate from one sample sequenced in a study of T cell responses to AZD1222 COVID-19 vaccine. Sequencing used immunoSEQ multiplex PCR; TCRdb keeps in-frame clones, though not all of them. This sample has about 120,000 clones, with around 90% found just once. The sample in question was peripheral blood, obtained on day 0 of AZD1222 vaccination. These receptor sequences come from an adult in good health.

The rearrangement links TRBV7-3 to TRBJ2-2; 8 bases match TRBD1. CDR1 and CDR2 (germline): SGHTA, FQGTGA. The ends lost 3 bases at V and 7 bases at J; junction bases unmatched: 4. The CDR3 runs to 14 residues. CDR3 sequence: CASSLTGVGGELFF. The CDR3 coding sequence is TGTGCCAGCAGCTTGACAGGGGTGGGCGGGGAGCTGTTTTTT.

This clone showed up just a few times. The chain employs TRBV29-1 and TRBJ2-3; 13 nucleotides line up with TRBD2. V lost 7 bases and J lost 6; bases outside the gene matches: 4. The CDR3 contains 13 residues. CDR1 and CDR2 (germline): SQVTM, ANQGSEA. CDR3: CSAGTSGTDTQYF. As DNA, the CDR3 is TGCAGCGCCGGGACTAGCGGGACGGATACGCAGTATTTT.

The chain links TRBV28 to TRBJ1-1; possibly TRBD1 for D (5 bases). The CDR3 covers 14 residues. The ends were cut back, 6 bases at V and 7 bases at J, with 18 bases in the middle. CDR1 is MDHEN and CDR2 is SYDVKM in the germline V gene. The chain's CDR3 is CASRMTRDGFEAFF. In DNA form, the CDR3 reads TGTGCCAGCAGAATGACACGGGACGGGTTTGAAGCTTTCTTT.

The chain has TRBV5-5 and TRBJ2-3; D ambiguous. The CDR3 has 14 amino acids. The V gene lost 2 bases and the J gene lost 1 base, with 8 bases spanning the gap. Germline V gene sequence: CDR1 SGHKS, CDR2 YYEKEE (reference sequence). The CDR3 DNA reads as TGTGCCAGCAGCTTACTGAGCCGCACAGATACGCAGTATTTT. Translation gives CASSLLSRTDTQYF.

The rearrangement joins TRBV5-1 to TRBJ2-1, with TRBD1 matching 8 bases. Trimming at V came to 2 bases and at J to 9 bases, leaving 7 bases not matched to a gene. Germline CDR1 reads SGHRS; CDR2 reads YFSETQ. This CDR3 region has 14 residues. CDR3 sequence reads: CASSFGQGNGEQFF. The DNA for the CDR3 is TGCGCCAGCAGCTTTGGACAGGGTAACGGTGAGCAGTTCTTC.

V is TRBV29-1 and J is TRBJ1-1; TRBD1 might be the D (5 bases). This CDR3 comprises 13 residues. Trimming removed 4 bases from V and 2 bases from J, with 11 bases in between. CDR1 is SQVTM and CDR2 is ANQGSEA in the germline V gene. The CDR3 DNA follows: TGCAGCGTTGGTGCGGGGGGAAACACTGAAGCTTTCTTT. Amino acids: CSVGAGGNTEAFF.

J is TRBJ1-6 and V is TRBV30, with D possibly matching TRBD1 (5 bases). Looked up from germline, CDR1 is GTSNPN and CDR2 is SVGIG (reference sequence). Trimming removed 5 bases at V and 6 bases at J, with 8 bases between. The CDR3 is 12 residues long. CDR3 region: CAWGGSNSPLHF. The CDR3, as DNA: TGTGCCTGGGGGGGGAGTAATTCACCCCTCCACTTT.

The rearrangement joins TRBV30 to TRBJ1-6; 7 nucleotides agree with TRBD1. CDR1 GTSNPN and CDR2 SVGIG come from the germline V gene (reference sequence). The CDR3 totals 13 residues. V was pared by 2 bases and J by 10 bases, with 5 bases of the junction left unmatched. The CDR3 here is CAWSLKGASPLHF. The CDR3 nucleotides are TGTGCCTGGAGTCTTAAGGGGGCATCACCCCTCCACTTT.

V and J are TRBV5-1 and TRBJ2-1, with D tentatively TRBD2 (6 bases). With 2 bases removed from V and 1 base from J, the gap between germline ends came to 16 bases. Germline V gives CDR1 SGHRS, CDR2 YFSETQ. CDR3 size: 17 residues. CDR3 amino acids: CASSLRSGTGSYNEQFF. The CDR3 DNA sequence: TGCGCCAGCAGCTTACGATCCGGGACTGGGTCCTACAATGAGCAGTTCTTC.

The rearrangement joins TRBV29-1 to TRBJ1-2; 7 bases map to TRBD1. Germline V lookup: CDR1 SQVTM, CDR2 ANQGSEA. This CDR3 has 12 residues. J lost 4 bases, V lost 4 bases, and 3 bases had no gene match. This CDR3 reads CSVGRDSYGYTF. As DNA, the CDR3 is TGCAGCGTTGGACGGGACAGCTATGGCTACACCTTC. Supplemented by reference TRBV29-1 and TRBJ1-2, the full variable domain reads SAVISQKPSRDICQRGTSLTIQCQVDSQVTMMFWYRQQPGQSLTLIATANQGSEATYESGFVIDKFPISRPNLTFSTLTVSNMSPEDSSIYLCSVGRDSYGYTFGSGTRLTVV.

This chain uses TRBV2 with TRBJ1-1, with 10 bases matching TRBD1. This CDR3 contains 15 residues. Germline-derived CDR1 and CDR2 are SNHLY and FYNNEI. Losses at the gene ends were 2 bases for V and 5 bases for J; bases not matched to a gene: 5. The CDR3: CASSERQGAGTEAFF. The CDR3 coding sequence is TGTGCCAGCAGTGAACGACAGGGGGCGGGGACTGAAGCTTTCTTT.

The sample holds one count of this clone. This sequence joins TRBV6-1 and TRBJ1-5; maybe TRBD1 (5 bases). The CDR3 loop spans 15 amino acids. CDR1 and CDR2 from the germline V gene are MNHNS and SASEGT. V lost 0 bases and J 6 bases, leaving 12 bases between the germline ends. CDR3 sequence (DNA): TGTGCCAGCAGTGAAGCTAGCAGGGAAGGTCAGCCCCAGCATTTT. Translation gives CASSEASREGQPQHF.

This clone was observed a single time. The chain combines TRBV11-3 with TRBJ2-5, with TRBD2 as a possible D gene (5 bases). This CDR3 region has 13 residues. Per the germline V gene, CDR1 is SGHNT and CDR2 is YENEEA. V lost 8 bases to trimming and J lost 2 bases, with 12 bases between them. In nucleotides, the CDR3 is TGTGCCAGCTCCCGGGGTCCTCAAGAGACCCAGTACTTC. Its translation: CASSRGPQETQYF.

The sample holds one count of this clone. This chain joins TRBV19 and TRBJ2-7; 9 bases match TRBD2. Trimming cost V 5 bases and J 1 base; bases outside gene matches: 9. The CDR3 sequence is 16 residues long. Germline assignment: CDR1 LNHDA and CDR2 SQIVND (reference sequence). This CDR3 is CASSADLGLASYEQYF. The CDR3 DNA is TGTGCCAGTAGTGCCGACCTAGGACTAGCGTCCTACGAGCAGTACTTC.

The CDR3 nucleotides read TGTGCCAGCAGCTATACTAGTGTTGACACAGATACGCAGTATTTT. Its protein is CASSYTSVDTDTQYF. The V and J genes are TRBV6-5 and TRBJ2-3; possible D gene TRBD2, 5 bases. Germline V gives CDR1 MNHEY, CDR2 SVGAGI. The CDR3 runs 15 residues. Trimming left V 6 bases short and J 2 bases short, with 15 bases between.

V usage is TRBV5-4 and J usage is TRBJ2-1, with TRBD2 matching over 10 bases. From germline, CDR1 is SGHNT and CDR2 YYREEE (reference sequence). Germline trimming cut 3 bases from V and 2 bases from J; bases unmatched to any gene: 2. CDR3 length equals 15 residues. CDR3 bases: TGTGCCAGCAGCTCTACTAGCGGGGCCTACAATGAGCAGTTCTTC. Translated: CASSSTSGAYNEQFF.

The chain employs TRBV3-1 (or the pseudogene TRBV3-2) and TRBJ2-7; TRBD2 aligns across 9 bases. The CDR3 loop spans 15 amino acids. Germline CDR1 LGHDT, CDR2 YNNKEL (reference sequence). Trimming at V came to 4 bases and at J to 0 bases, leaving 4 bases not matched to a gene. Here the CDR3 DNA reads TGTGCCAGCAGCCGGGCGGGGGGGATCTCCTACGAGCAGTACTTC. Translated, it gives CASSRAGGISYEQYF.

This clone has a single count. The V and J genes are TRBV5-1 and TRBJ2-1; a possible D gene is TRBD2 (6 bases). The CDR3 runs 15 residues. V lost 1 base and J 2 bases, leaving 10 bases between the germline ends. Germline V CDR1 and CDR2: SGHRS, YFSETQ. The CDR3 spells CASSLRLAPYNEQFF. The CDR3 DNA is TGCGCCAGCAGCTTGAGGCTAGCGCCCTACAATGAGCAGTTCTTC. The full variable domain, completed using reference TRBV5-1 and TRBJ2-1, is KAGVTQTPRYLIKTRGQQVTLSCSPISGHRSVSWYQQTPGQGLQFLFEYFSETQRNKGNFPGRFSGRQFSNSRSEMNVSTLELGDSALYLCASSLRLAPYNEQFFGPGTRLTVL.

The DNA for the CDR3 is TGCGCCAGCAGCTTGGACCGTAGGATTCAGTACTTC. This translates into CASSLDRRIQYF. J is TRBJ2-4 and V is TRBV5-1; unclear D gene. From germline, CDR1 is SGHRS and CDR2 YFSETQ. The CDR3 consists of 12 residues. V shed 0 bases and J shed 10 bases, with 8 bases lying between them.

This chain connects TRBV9 to TRBJ2-3; no clear D. The germline V gene has CDR1 SGDLS and CDR2 YYNGEE. The CDR3 runs 12 residues. Trimming removed 0 bases at V and 6 bases at J, with 5 bases between. DNA of the CDR3: TGTGCCAGCAGCGTAGAGTTGGATACGCAGTATTTT. It yields the protein CASSVELDTQYF.

V and J are TRBV30 and TRBJ1-1; 7 nucleotides line up with TRBD1. Germline V gene sequence: CDR1 GTSNPN, CDR2 SVGIG (reference sequence). This CDR3 is 13 amino acids long. With 2 bases clipped from V and 1 base from J, the junction kept 1 base outside the gene matches. CDR3 DNA: TGTGCCTGGAGTCGACAGGGGAACACTGAAGCTTTCTTT. The encoded protein is CAWSRQGNTEAFF.

This sequence joins TRBV6-5 and TRBJ2-7, with 7 bases lining up with TRBD1. Trimming removed 0 bases from V and 3 bases from J; junction bases left unmatched: 8. The CDR3 runs 16 residues. Germline CDR1 reads MNHEY; CDR2 reads SVGAGI. CDR3 nucleotide sequence: TGTGCCAGCAGTTACTCGCAACCGACAGGGTTCTACGAGCAGTACTTC. It is translated as CASSYSQPTGFYEQYF.

A single count supports this clone. This chain links TRBV21-1 with TRBJ1-5; TRBD1, as called in the table, went unchecked against the DNA. TRBV21-1 is given as a pseudogene. The CDR3 extends over 15 amino acids. The CDR3 DNA reads as TGTGCCAGCAGCACCGAAATGGACAACAATCAGCCCCAGCATTTT. Translating it yields CASSTEMDNNQPQHF.

This clone was found once. The rearrangement links TRBV18 to TRBJ1-4; 7 nucleotides align to TRBD1. This CDR3 contains 15 residues. From germline, CDR1 is KGHSH and CDR2 LQKENI. J lost 6 bases, V lost 3 bases, and 7 bases had no gene match. In DNA, the CDR3 is TGTGCCAGCTCACCCACCCCAGACAGGGATGAAAAACTGTTTTTT. Residues: CASSPTPDRDEKLFF.